This T cell receptor beta chain is from a study of human T cells and chemical hapten exposure. Study at large: Slight volume differences across pooled libraries mainly accounted for varying per-sample TCR yields.

Germline assignment: CDR1 LGHNA and CDR2 YSLEER. V was shortened by 8 bases and J by 5 bases, with 16 bases between the two germline ends. CDR3 length equals 15 residues. TCRdb re-called the RACE reads through MiXCR, storing one row per CDR3 protein. The sample holds tens of thousands of distinct CDR3 sequences, 9.4% seen once. Noted time point: pre-sensitization, week 0. As to treatment: therapeutic diphenylcyclopropenone sensitization with weekly scalp DPC. The specimen comprised whole blood, sampled in connection with sensitization to the hapten diphenylcyclopropenone (DPC). The receptor's source is a woman between 35 and 50 years old with alopecia areata. Some clones in this sample may be carry-over from other donors' samples. The rearrangement joins TRBV4-3 to TRBJ1-6; D might be TRBD1 (6 bases). DNA of the CDR3: TGCGCCAGCCAGTTGGGGGCAACTAATAATTCACCCCTCCACTTT. Translation gives CASQLGATNNSPLHF.